The present entry profiles one T cell receptor (beta chain) with its context. This clone appeared a few times. This clone's antigen is unknown. No qualities accompany the bases; no much larger clone lies one base away. The immunoSEQ Assay, a bias-controlled multiplex PCR, was used to amplify TCRbeta CDR3 regions from genomic DNA. Under the source paper's analysis protocol: Within the assay, amplification of reference gene primers was used to estimate how many nucleated cells each sample contained. To quantify the absolute abundance of each unique TCRbeta CDR3 rearrangement, sequence reads were collapsed and filtered. For each sample, productive Simpson clonality was calculated by taking the square root of Simpson's diversity index across productive rearrangements. TCRdb carries this immuneACCESS record with in-frame sequences only. Its versions omit some clonotypes, under half of them owing to an unresolved V gene in the studies checked, with the rest unexplained. D and trimming come from the DNA, and the V and J calls and clone size come from that table. The sample table lists about 130,000 clones, about 80% of them with a count of one. In total, the top ten clones hold 16% of the sample.

The germline V gene supplies CDR1 SGHVS and CDR2 FQNEAQ. The germline V end is reduced by 8 bases and the J end by 0 bases; junction bases left unmatched: 13. The CDR3, from cysteine to phenylalanine, totals 18 residues. The DNA shown is the 54-base CDR3, in frame from base 1. This entry belongs to a study of blood T cell repertoires in COVID-19 (TCRdb year 2020). About the full investigation: The collaborator samples originated in the United States, Italy and Spain and spanned the acute and convalescent phases of COVID-19. Where available, HLA class I and class II types were taken from metadata supplied by the sample provider and were not determined by assay-based typing. The material from the prospective study consisted of cDNA or gDNA derived from T cells, B-cell-depleted T cells, or PBMCs. A freely available public database, intended as a resource for researchers studying the immune response to SARS-CoV-2, is where the repertoires were released. Deeply sampled blood TCRbeta repertoires from subjects exposed to, actively infected with, or recovered from COVID-19 were included in the dataset. The samples were drawn from two sources: the first 160 participants of the ongoing ImmuneRACE study, and some 1,300 subjects contributed by 6 global collaborators. A de-identified subject ID, COVID-19 status, age in years and sex were almost always included in the sample metadata.

What the authors observed across the whole study: The quantity of clinical and demographic metadata differed by source and by participant and was supplied without curation.

Whole blood was collected in K2EDTA tubes by collaborating institutions according to the institutions' own protocols. Collaborator samples were shipped for TCRbeta analysis as frozen whole blood, isolated PBMCs, or DNA extracted from either sample type. Sequencing used peripheral blood. The sequence came from a woman between 45 and 65 years old with acute or convalescent COVID-19. This chain is built from TRBV7-8 and TRBJ1-4; 9 bases in the junction line up with TRBD1. In nucleotides, the sequence is TGTGCCAGCTCCCCCCGGGACAGGGCTTTTGCAACTAATGAAAAACTGTTTTTT. Translated, it gives CASSPRDRAFATNEKLFF.